This T cell receptor beta chain was sequenced during a study of shared clonotypes between healthy human individuals. At the level of the study: Per-donor plates numbered three CD4 naive, three CD4 memory, two CD8 naive and one CD8 memory. Findings of the study overall: Blood alone was sampled, and tissue repertoires likely differ.

A note on this clone: The antigen remains unidentified. Other DNA sequences of this sample code for an identical CDR3.

There are 15 residues in the CDR3. The germline CDR1 and CDR2 sequences are SGHRS and YFSETQ. V lost 2 bases and J 1 base, leaving 11 bases between the germline ends. Using immunoSEQ multiplex PCR, the repertoire was profiled, and TCRdb retains in-frame clones only, with some absent. The sample holds roughly 2,300,000 clones, roughly 90% seen once. The sequence was collected from a man younger than 35 in good health. Some clones in this sample may be carry-over from other donors' samples. The rearrangement links TRBV5-1 to TRBJ2-3, with D perhaps TRBD2 (5 bases). The sample comprised naive CD4+ T cells from PBMCs. The subset was: CD45RA+ positively selected. The CDR3 DNA follows: TGCGCCAGCAGCTTAAGTGGGAGAGGCACAGATACGCAGTATTTT. This translates into CASSLSGRGTDTQYF.